This entry lists 3 T cell receptor beta chains sequenced from one sample in a study of blood T cell repertoires in COVID-19. The protocol was immunoSEQ multiplex PCR, while the TCRdb copy is restricted to in-frame clones and leaves out a portion. The sample lists around 300,000 clones, around 89% occurring once. Sequencing used peripheral blood. These receptors all come from a woman in her thirties or forties with COVID-19, enrolled during active disease.

The V gene is TRBV18, the J gene TRBJ2-6, with TRBD2 as a possible D gene (6 bases). The germline V gene has CDR1 KGHSH and CDR2 LQKENI. The germline V and J ends were trimmed by 5 bases and 1 base, with 6 bases remaining between them. This CDR3 contains 14 residues. CDR3 protein: CASSAGSGANVLTF. In DNA form, the CDR3 reads TGTGCCAGCTCAGCGGGGTCTGGGGCCAACGTCCTGACTTTC.

The V call is TRBV10-3, the J call TRBJ2-7, with TRBD2 matching over 11 bases. This CDR3 is built from 15 residues. CDR1 is ENHRY, CDR2 SYGVKD, per germline. V lost 8 bases, J lost 4 bases, and 10 bases stayed unmatched. The CDR3 protein is CAISISGGARYEQYF. CDR3 coding DNA: TGTGCCATCTCCATTAGCGGGGGGGCTCGATACGAGCAGTACTTC.

The genes are TRBV3-1 (or the pseudogene TRBV3-2) and TRBJ2-2; TRBD2 might be the D (5 bases). CDR3 length: 17 amino acids. V was cut by 1 base and J by 4 bases, with 16 bases left in between. The germline V gene encodes CDR1 LGHDT and CDR2 YNNKEL (reference sequence). DNA for the CDR3: TGTGCCAGCAGCCAAGCAAGGCTTTCCGGAGGCACCGGGGAGCTGTTTTTT. Protein product: CASSQARLSGGTGELFF.